This is a list of T cell receptor beta chains from one sample in a study of shared clonotypes between healthy human individuals. Libraries were prepared by immunoSEQ multiplex PCR; TCRdb keeps only in-frame clonotypes and omits some of them. This table has about 1.5 million clones, approximately 98% appearing once. Sequenced: naive CD4+ T cells sorted from blood. The receptors were sampled from a man younger than 40 in good health. Both conserved end residues are part of each CDR3. D genes are given only for firm matches. Clone size is given for some rows only: seen once, a few or many times, or a class if the clone is expanded.

CDR3 protein	CDR3 DNA	D gene	V gene	clone size	J gene
CASSQGAGVYEQYF	TGTGCCAGCAGTCAAGGGGCAGGGGTCTACGAGCAGTACTTC	.	TRBV6-5	.	TRBJ2-7
CASSQGRKEQFF	TGTGCCAGCAGCCAAGGGCGGAAGGAGCAGTTCTTC	.	TRBV7-3	.	TRBJ2-1
CASSLLDYEQYF	TGCGCCAGCAGCTTGTTGGACTACGAGCAGTACTTC	.	TRBV5-1	.	TRBJ2-7
CASSFTGGVGNQPQHF	TGTGCCAGCAGTTTTACAGGGGGCGTCGGCAATCAGCCCCAGCATTTT	TRBD1	TRBV27	.	TRBJ1-5
CASSPPGRVVRGYTF	TGTGCCAGCAGTCCCCCGGGCAGGGTGGTGCGGGGCTACACCTTC	.	TRBV6-5	.	TRBJ1-2
CAWGRGNYEQYF	TGTGCCTGGGGGAGGGGGAACTACGAGCAGTACTTC	.	TRBV30	.	TRBJ2-7
CSPQGQGRTTEAFF	TGCAGCCCTCAGGGACAGGGGAGGACCACTGAAGCTTTCTTT	TRBD1	TRBV29-1	.	TRBJ1-1
CASSPPSSASYNEQFF	TGTGCCAGCAGCCCACCGTCTAGCGCGTCCTACAATGAGCAGTTCTTC	.	TRBV5-4	.	TRBJ2-1
CASKAGVNTGELFF	TGTGCCAGCAAGGCAGGGGTGAACACCGGGGAGCTGTTTTTT	.	TRBV9	.	TRBJ2-2
CASRESSYGYTF	TGTGCCAGCAGAGAGTCCAGCTATGGCTACACCTTC	.	TRBV5-6	.	TRBJ1-2
CSARPQDTQYF	TGCAGTGCTAGACCTCAGGATACGCAGTATTTT	.	TRBV20-1	.	TRBJ2-3
CASSPDQRGTDTQYF	TGTGCCAGCAGCCCAGACCAGCGGGGCACAGATACGCAGTATTTT	.	TRBV7-2	.	TRBJ2-3
CARMGTDTQYF	TGTGCCAGGATGGGCACAGATACGCAGTATTTT	.	TRBV2	.	TRBJ2-3
CASSEHRQGKMPQHF	TGTGCCAGCAGTGAACATCGACAGGGTAAAATGCCCCAGCATTTT	TRBD1	TRBV6-1	.	TRBJ1-5
CASSYLGGVDTEAFF	TGTGCCAGCAGTTATTTAGGGGGCGTGGACACTGAAGCTTTCTTT	TRBD1	TRBV6-6	once	TRBJ1-1
CSASSGRNQPQHF	TGCAGCGCTTCATCCGGGAGAAATCAGCCCCAGCATTTT	.	TRBV29-1	.	TRBJ1-5
CASSPGQARRVGYTF	TGTGCCAGCTCACCCGGACAGGCCCGTAGGGTTGGCTACACCTTC	TRBD1	TRBV18	.	TRBJ1-2
CASSVEPFRDTQYF	TGTGCCAGCAGCGTAGAGCCATTTAGGGATACGCAGTATTTT	.	TRBV9	.	TRBJ2-3
CASSLYRVEAQETQYF	TGCGCCAGCAGCTTATACAGGGTCGAGGCCCAAGAGACCCAGTACTTC	.	TRBV5-1	.	TRBJ2-5
CASSDRGTPNYGYTF	TGTGCCAGCAGTGATCGAGGCACCCCTAACTATGGCTACACCTTC	.	TRBV6-1	.	TRBJ1-2
CASSYTGTGFYEQYF	TGTGCCAGCAGTTACACCGGGACAGGGTTTTACGAGCAGTACTTC	TRBD1	TRBV6-5	once	TRBJ2-7
CASSQVSPNTGELFF	TGCGCCAGCAGCCAAGTATCCCCGAACACCGGGGAGCTGTTTTTT	.	TRBV4-3	.	TRBJ2-2
CASATGYGNQPQHF	TGTGCTAGTGCGACAGGGTATGGCAATCAGCCCCAGCATTTT	TRBD1	TRBV12-5	.	TRBJ1-5
CASSVVAGDNEQFF	TGTGCCAGCAGCGTGGTAGCGGGGGATAATGAGCAGTTCTTC	TRBD2	TRBV9	.	TRBJ2-1
CASAGQSSTTIYF	TGTGCCAGCGCAGGACAGAGCAGTACCACCATATATTTT	.	TRBV2	once	TRBJ1-3
CATGRGSSYEQYF	TGTGCCACCGGGAGGGGGAGCTCCTACGAGCAGTACTTC	.	TRBV15	.	TRBJ2-7
CASSPMLDRVTGELFF	TGTGCCAGCTCACCAATGTTGGACAGGGTCACCGGGGAGCTGTTTTTT	TRBD1	TRBV18	.	TRBJ2-2
CASSALVSGTYEQYF	TGTGCCAGTAGCGCGTTAGTCTCGGGAACCTACGAGCAGTACTTC	.	TRBV19	.	TRBJ2-7
CASTLEGGYEQYF	TGTGCCAGTACCCTCGAGGGAGGCTACGAGCAGTACTTC	.	TRBV19	once	TRBJ2-7
CASSESRPTQYF	TGCGCCAGCAGTGAGTCGAGACCTACGCAGTACTTC	.	TRBV10-2	.	TRBJ2-7
CASSAPSGISSYNEQFF	TGTGCCAGCAGCGCGCCCTCCGGAATAAGCTCCTACAATGAGCAGTTCTTC	.	TRBV9	.	TRBJ2-1
CASSLRAEGWSKNIQYF	TGCGCCAGCAGCTTGAGAGCGGAGGGTTGGTCCAAAAACATTCAGTACTTC	.	TRBV5-1	.	TRBJ2-4
CSVAGDTEAFF	TGCAGCGTAGCAGGGGACACTGAAGCTTTCTTT	.	TRBV29-1	.	TRBJ1-1
CAIKQGLAGEQYF	TGTGCCATCAAACAGGGACTAGCGGGAGAGCAGTACTTC	TRBD2	TRBV5-4	.	TRBJ2-7
CASSRDSSEQYF	TGTGCCAGCAGCCGTGACTCGAGCGAGCAGTACTTC	.	TRBV7-9	.	TRBJ2-7
CASSLGTANEKLFF	TGTGCCAGCAGCCTCGGGACGGCCAATGAAAAACTGTTTTTT	.	TRBV5-4	.	TRBJ1-4
CASSRIGGDEKLFF	TGTGCCAGCTCTCGAATAGGAGGGGATGAAAAACTGTTTTTT	.	TRBV18	.	TRBJ1-4
CASSRDWSYEQYF	TGTGCCAGCAGTCGGGACTGGTCCTACGAGCAGTACTTC	.	TRBV6-1	.	TRBJ2-7
CASSLGSGRHGGGRGDGYTF	TGTGCCAGCAGCTTAGGCTCGGGGCGGCATGGTGGTGGTCGTGGGGATGGCTACACCTTC	.	TRBV7-6	.	TRBJ1-2
CASSFTSGQGGRETQYF	TGTGCCAGCAGCTTTACTAGCGGGCAAGGCGGGCGAGAGACCCAGTACTTC	TRBD2	TRBV13	once	TRBJ2-5
CASSPHTGASGYEQYF	TGTGCCAGCTCACCACATACGGGAGCTTCGGGCTACGAGCAGTACTTC	.	TRBV18	.	TRBJ2-7
CASSEGRHRNTIYF	TGTGCCAGCAGTGAAGGGAGACACAGAAACACCATATATTTT	.	TRBV2	.	TRBJ1-3
CASSPRRNRGHQPQHF	TGTGCCAGCAGCCCCAGGCGAAATCGCGGGCATCAGCCCCAGCATTTT	.	TRBV5-8	.	TRBJ1-5
CASSVRGSDEQYF	TGTGCCAGTAGTGTCAGGGGTTCAGACGAGCAGTACTTC	.	TRBV19	.	TRBJ2-7
CASSPMEGTQETQYF	TGCGCCAGCAGCCCCATGGAGGGGACTCAAGAGACCCAGTACTTC	.	TRBV5-1	.	TRBJ2-5